The 25 T cell receptor beta chains given below trace back to one sample, sequenced in a study of T-cell reconstitution after alpha-beta-depleted transplantation in children. Library preparation (for TCRbeta) was performed with unique molecular identifiers. TCRdb ran MiXCR on the PCR reads and lists one entry per CDR3 protein. The data contain about 440,000 distinct CDR3 sequences, around two fifths of them seen just once; the ten biggest clones take up around 29%. Sequences were derived from PBMCs, sampled before TCRalphabeta/CD19-depleted stem cell transplant. All receptors derive from a girl aged 2-10 years with aplastic anemia, due to receive a stem cell transplant.

This clonotype has more than one count but fewer than ten. The chain employs TRBV6-5 and TRBJ1-1, with D uncertain. V shed 5 bases and J shed 5 bases, with 15 bases lying between them. This CDR3 region has 14 residues. Germline CDR1 and CDR2: MNHEY and SVGAGI. CDR3 coding DNA: TGTGCCAGCAGTCACCCGGCCGGGATGACTGAAGCTTTCTTT. It is translated as CASSHPAGMTEAFF.

V is TRBV20-1 and J is TRBJ1-2; D is ambiguous. V lost 6 bases and J lost 6, with 17 bases in between. This CDR3 has 13 amino acids. Germline values: CDR1 DFQATT, CDR2 SNEGSKA (reference sequence). CDR3 region: CSAQADLNHGYTF. The DNA of the CDR3 is TGCAGTGCGCAGGCCGATCTGAACCATGGCTACACCTTC.

The chain carries TRBV7-9 and TRBJ1-1, with D unresolved. Germline lookup yields CDR1 SEHNR and CDR2 FQNEAQ (reference sequence). Trimming shortened V by 7 bases and J by 2 bases, and 8 bases separated the two germline ends. The CDR3 sequence is 12 residues long. The CDR3 DNA follows: TGTGCCAGCAAAGACTTAAACACTGAAGCTTTCTTT. Protein: CASKDLNTEAFF.

The genes are TRBV20-1 and TRBJ1-2, with D unclear. V was clipped by 3 bases and J by 0 bases, with 11 bases between them. CDR1 DFQATT and CDR2 SNEGSKA come from the germline V gene (reference sequence). The CDR3 length is 14 residues. The CDR3 spells CSARPVNSNYGYTF. The CDR3 DNA sequence: TGCAGTGCTAGGCCGGTGAACTCTAACTATGGCTACACCTTC.

This clonotype was counted at least ten times. The rearrangement uses TRBV12-3 or TRBV12-4 and TRBJ1-5, with 8 bases fitting TRBD1. V gave up 8 bases and J gave up 2 bases; unmatched junction bases: 5. This CDR3 is 14 amino acids long. The DNA of the CDR3 is TGTGCCAGCGGGGGGACAGGTGGCAATCAGCCCCAGCATTTT. It codes for CASGGTGGNQPQHF.

This clonotype was seen a handful of times. The chain carries TRBV3-1 and TRBJ2-3, with D perhaps matching TRBD1 (6 bases). Between the trimmed V and J ends, which lost 2 bases and 4 bases, there was a span of 22 bases. The CDR3 totals 18 residues. CDR1 and CDR2 (germline): LGHDT, YNNKEL (reference sequence). The CDR3 loop reads CASSQLSHRERKADTQYF. CDR3 nucleotides: TGTGCCAGCAGCCAACTCTCACACAGGGAAAGAAAAGCAGATACGCAGTATTTT.

There are many counts of this clonotype. The chain uses TRBV6-4 and TRBJ1-5, with a weak D call TRBD1 (5 bases). Germline V lookup: CDR1 MRHNA, CDR2 SNTAGT. Trimming took off 3 bases at V and 5 bases at J, with 20 bases between the two ends. CDR3 length equals 17 residues. CDR3 sequence: CASSDLGQGKRDQPQHF. Here the CDR3 DNA reads TGTGCCAGCAGTGATCTAGGGCAGGGAAAAAGAGATCAGCCCCAGCATTTT.

CDR3 sequence (DNA): TGCAGTGCTAGGGAAATCCGAGGACTAGCGGGAGGCGGAGATGAGCAGTTCTTC. It encodes CSAREIRGLAGGGDEQFF. The chain employs TRBV20-1 and TRBJ2-1; 14 bases match TRBD2. Trimming took 3 bases from V and 8 from J; bases not matched to a gene: 15. Germline-derived CDR1 and CDR2 are DFQATT and SNEGSKA (reference sequence). The CDR3 has 18 amino acids.

This clonotype was detected a few times. The CDR3 nucleotides are TGTGCCAGCACTATAGGGACAGCGAGCACAGATACGCAGTATTTT. It yields the protein CASTIGTASTDTQYF. The V call is TRBV6-1, the J call TRBJ2-3, with 7 bases aligning to TRBD1. Trimming at V came to 7 bases and at J to 0 bases, leaving 7 bases not matched to a gene. The CDR3 has 15 amino acids. The V gene's germline CDR1 is MNHNS and CDR2 SASEGT.

The CDR3 DNA follows: TGTGCCAGCATAGATAAGACAGATACGCAGTATTTT. It yields the protein CASIDKTDTQYF. The gene calls are TRBV12-3 or TRBV12-4 and TRBJ2-3, with D unresolved. Between the trimmed V and J ends, which lost 7 bases and 3 bases, there was a span of 8 bases. There are 12 residues in the CDR3.

This clonotype has a handful of counts. The V and J genes are TRBV20-1 and TRBJ2-7; the D gene is possibly TRBD2 (5 bases). CDR3 length equals 10 residues. Trimming took 5 bases from V and 6 from J, leaving 8 bases between them. CDR1 is DFQATT, CDR2 SNEGSKA, per germline (reference sequence). CDR3 sequence: CSAEGLEQYF. As DNA, the CDR3 is TGCAGTGCTGAAGGACTCGAGCAGTACTTC.

The chain joins TRBV20-1 to TRBJ2-3; D is possibly TRBD2 (6 bases). The V gene's germline CDR1 is DFQATT and CDR2 SNEGSKA (reference sequence). The CDR3 is 14 residues long. V lost 1 base and J 2 bases, leaving 10 bases between the germline ends. The CDR3 loop reads CSARGDFYTDTQYF. The CDR3 DNA reads as TGCAGTGCTAGAGGGGACTTCTACACAGATACGCAGTATTTT.

V is TRBV4-1 and J is TRBJ2-7; D is unclear. The CDR3 is 13 residues long. Germline values: CDR1 MGHRA, CDR2 YSYEKL. V was clipped by 4 bases and J by 5 bases, with 12 bases between them. The DNA for the CDR3 is TGCGCCAGCAGCCCCCGGCGTGGAAACGAGCAGTACTTC. The encoded protein is CASSPRRGNEQYF.

The chain links TRBV7-2 to TRBJ1-5, with D possibly being TRBD1 (5 bases). The germline V and J ends were trimmed by 1 base and 5 bases, with 9 bases remaining between them. The CDR3 has 14 amino acids. Germline V gives CDR1 SGHTA, CDR2 FQGNSA. This CDR3 reads CASSLVVGDQPQHF. Written as DNA, the CDR3 is TGTGCCAGCAGCTTAGTCGTAGGGGATCAGCCCCAGCATTTT. Complete variable domain (other parts from reference TRBV7-2 and TRBJ1-5): GAGVSQSPSNKVTEKGKDVELRCDPISGHTALYWYRQSLGQGLEFLIYFQGNSAPDKSGLPSDRFSAERTGGSVSTLTIQRTQQEDSAVYLCASSLVVGDQPQHFGDGTRLSIL.

The chain combines TRBV7-6 with TRBJ1-5, with unresolved D. Germline CDR1 and CDR2: SGHVS and FNYEAQ. The CDR3 runs to 13 residues. V lost 8 bases, J lost 5 bases, and 13 bases lay in between. DNA for the CDR3: TGTGCCAGCTCGGGAGGGCGGGATCAGCCCCAGCATTTT. Its protein is CASSGGRDQPQHF.

The chain employs TRBV6-5 and TRBJ1-3; D gene uncertain. From germline, CDR1 is MNHEY and CDR2 SVGAGI. The V and J ends lost 0 bases and 4 bases respectively, with 10 bases between them. The CDR3 sequence is 15 residues long. CDR3 in DNA: TGTGCCAGCAGTTACTCGACGGCAGCCGGAAACACCATATATTTT. Translated: CASSYSTAAGNTIYF.

The rearrangement uses TRBV12-3 or TRBV12-4 and TRBJ2-7; weak D call: TRBD2 (5 bases). V was trimmed by 6 bases and J by 6 bases, leaving 12 bases between them. This CDR3 has 12 residues. The DNA for the CDR3 is TGTGCCAGCAGCGTAGCCAGCGGCGAGCAGTACTTC. Encoded protein: CASSVASGEQYF.

The chain has TRBV28 and TRBJ2-7; TRBD1 matches 7 bases. Per germline, CDR1 MDHEN and CDR2 SYDVKM. J lost 0 bases, V lost 4 bases, and 6 bases had no gene match. There are 15 residues in the CDR3. Here the CDR3 DNA reads TGTGCCAGCAGTTCCGGGACAGAAAGCTCCTACGAGCAGTACTTC. It specifies CASSSGTESSYEQYF.

The chain links TRBV27 to TRBJ2-5, with D maybe TRBD2 (5 bases). The length of the CDR3 is 18 residues. V was clipped by 5 bases and J by 0 bases, with 22 bases between them. Germline values: CDR1 MNHEY, CDR2 SMNVEV (reference sequence). The CDR3 region is CASSPGVTTGLYQETQYF. The CDR3 DNA reads as TGTGCCAGCAGTCCGGGTGTGACGACGGGGTTGTACCAAGAGACCCAGTACTTC.

This chain joins TRBV20-1 and TRBJ2-5, with D hard to call. CDR3 length: 10 amino acids. V lost 6 bases and J lost 7, with 9 bases in between. Germline values: CDR1 DFQATT, CDR2 SNEGSKA (reference sequence). The CDR3 reads CSATYGTQYF. For the CDR3, the DNA is TGCAGTGCCACATACGGGACCCAGTACTTC.

This clonotype has at least ten counts. The chain uses TRBV27 and TRBJ1-2, with 8 bases that match TRBD1. V trimming: 4 bases; J trimming: 0 bases; junction bases outside the gene matches: 4. This CDR3 spans 15 amino acids. CDR1 MNHEY and CDR2 SMNVEV come from the germline V gene (reference sequence). The CDR3 sequence: CASSSPQGANYGYTF. DNA of the CDR3: TGTGCCAGCAGTTCACCACAGGGGGCTAACTATGGCTACACCTTC.

This clonotype was seen repeatedly, ten times or more. V usage is TRBV5-1 and J usage is TRBJ2-7; a possible D gene is TRBD2 (6 bases). Trimming removed 5 bases at V and 0 bases at J, with 12 bases between. This CDR3 is built from 14 residues. Germline CDR1 and CDR2: SGHRS and YFSETQ. The CDR3 reads CASRSGTGSYEQYF. The CDR3 coding sequence is TGCGCCAGCAGGTCCGGGACTGGCTCCTACGAGCAGTACTTC. The full variable domain, completed using reference TRBV5-1 and TRBJ2-7, is KAGVTQTPRYLIKTRGQQVTLSCSPISGHRSVSWYQQTPGQGLQFLFEYFSETQRNKGNFPGRFSGRQFSNSRSEMNVSTLELGDSALYLCASRSGTGSYEQYFGPGTRLTVT.

The J gene is TRBJ2-1, the V gene TRBV20-1; 10 bases align to TRBD2. This CDR3 is built from 16 residues. From germline, CDR1 is DFQATT and CDR2 SNEGSKA (reference sequence). V gave up 2 bases and J gave up 3 bases; unmatched junction bases: 7. CDR3 in amino acids: CSARKRTSGSYNEQFF. The CDR3 DNA is TGCAGTGCTAGAAAGAGGACTAGCGGTAGCTACAATGAGCAGTTCTTC.

The chain uses TRBV20-1 and TRBJ2-3, with a tentative D call TRBD1 (5 bases). This CDR3 spans 12 amino acids. V dropped 6 bases and J dropped 4 bases, with 11 bases sitting between them. The germline V gene has CDR1 DFQATT and CDR2 SNEGSKA (reference sequence). CDR3 coding DNA: TGCAGTGCGGTTCTCAGGGCAGATACGCAGTATTTT. Its protein product is CSAVLRADTQYF.

This clonotype has a handful of counts. The chain joins TRBV7-2 to TRBJ2-5; tentatively, D is TRBD2 (5 bases). The CDR3 length is 15 residues. V lost 5 bases to trimming and J lost 1 base, with 14 bases between them. Germline loops: CDR1 SGHTA, CDR2 FQGNSA. CDR3: CASSRGGTSQETQYF. The DNA of the CDR3 is TGTGCCAGCAGCCGCGGCGGTACTAGCCAAGAGACCCAGTACTTC.